This T cell receptor (beta chain) was recorded in a study of molecular identifiers for immune sequencing clone quantification. Overall study findings and caveats: Whereas naive cells kept under 1% of molecules in clones above 20 RNA copies, such clones held over 97% in effectors. In a background of about 900,000 naive cells, spiked Jurkat TCR RNA from one cell was reportedly detectable.

Methods described previously were used for bulk TCR libraries, and listed TCR primers were applied. TCRdb reprocessed the PCR reads with MiXCR, giving one entry per CDR3 protein. The sample carries under 65,000 distinct CDR3 sequences, under 30% recorded once. Many counts were recorded for this clonotype. As yet, its antigen is unknown. This CDR3 comprises 14 residues. Trimming removed 2 bases from V and 3 bases from J, with 10 bases in between. The germline gives CDR1 SGHTA, CDR2 FQGTGA. Sequenced material: naive CD8+ T cells from blood, with Jurkat cell RNA spiked in. The subset here: FACS-sorted CD8+CD4-CCR7+CD45RA+ naive T cells. The clonotype was recovered from a human donor in good health. Some libraries in this study had Jurkat cell RNA spiked in. This sequence joins TRBV7-3 and TRBJ1-1, with a tentative D call TRBD1 (5 bases). The chain's CDR3 is CASSLFVGDTEAFF. CDR3 DNA: TGTGCCAGCAGCTTATTTGTGGGGGACACTGAAGCTTTCTTT. Full variable domain (remainder filled in from reference TRBV7-3 and TRBJ1-1): GAGVSQTPSNKVTEKGKYVELRCDPISGHTALYWYRQSLGQGPEFLIYFQGTGAADDSGLPNDRFFAVRPEGSVSTLKIQRTERGDSAVYLCASSLFVGDTEAFFGQGTRLTVV.